Below, 20 T cell receptor beta chains from the same sample are listed, as sequenced in a study of PD-L1 blockade in urothelial cancer. Generated by immunoSEQ multiplex PCR, the TCRdb table keeps only in-frame clones and is missing some. This table holds just under 40,000 clones, around 88% found once. Material: PBMCs, obtained around atezolizumab (anti-PD-L1) treatment. These receptors were collected from a man in his sixties with urothelial cancer.

The chain has TRBV7-2 and TRBJ2-5; D is possibly TRBD1 (6 bases). The germline V and J ends were trimmed by 6 bases and 1 base, with 15 bases remaining between them. CDR1 and CDR2 from the germline V gene are SGHTA and FQGNSA. This CDR3 spans 15 amino acids. The CDR3 region is CASSLGGASQETQYF. DNA of the CDR3: TGTGCCAGCAGTCTAGGGGGAGCTAGCCAAGAGACCCAGTACTTC.

The rearrangement links TRBV7-2 to TRBJ2-1; D possibly corresponds to TRBD2 (5 bases). Germline loops: CDR1 SGHTA, CDR2 FQGNSA. Trimming took 0 bases from V and 4 from J, leaving 16 bases between them. The CDR3 spans 17 residues. This CDR3 reads CASSLALGGRTYNEQFF. The CDR3 DNA follows: TGTGCCAGCAGCTTAGCGTTAGGCGGACGGACTTACAATGAGCAGTTCTTC. The full variable domain, rest sourced from reference TRBV7-2 and TRBJ2-1, is GAGVSQSPSNKVTEKGKDVELRCDPISGHTALYWYRQSLGQGLEFLIYFQGNSAPDKSGLPSDRFSAERTGGSVSTLTIQRTQQEDSAVYLCASSLALGGRTYNEQFFGPGTRLTVL.

The chain has TRBV29-1 and TRBJ2-5; D is possibly TRBD1 (6 bases). Germline values: CDR1 SQVTM, CDR2 ANQGSEA. The CDR3 is 12 residues long. The V gene lost 6 bases and the J gene lost 5 bases, with 13 bases spanning the gap. The CDR3, as DNA: TGCAGCGTCAGGGGCCCGGGGGAGACCCAGTACTTC. Residues: CSVRGPGETQYF.

The V call is TRBV11-2, the J call TRBJ1-4; TRBD1 matches 7 bases. CDR1 is SGHAT and CDR2 is FQNNGV in the germline V gene. J was trimmed by 7 bases and V by 5 bases; bases with no gene match: 10. CDR3 length equals 15 residues. The CDR3 DNA sequence: TGTGCCAGCAGCCCTAGACAGGGCCGAGGTGAAAAACTGTTTTTT. This sequence encodes CASSPRQGRGEKLFF.

This clone has a handful of counts. The J gene is TRBJ2-7, the V gene TRBV10-1; 9 nucleotides line up with TRBD1. Germline CDR1 and CDR2: WNHNN and SYGVQD (reference sequence). This CDR3 comprises 15 residues. The V gene end was trimmed by 6 bases and the J gene end by 2 bases; junction bases not matched to a gene: 8. DNA of the CDR3: TGCGCCAGCAGCTCCGGGACAGGGCCGCCCTACGAGCAGTACTTC. It encodes CASSSGTGPPYEQYF.

The chain uses TRBV7-9 and TRBJ2-5, with 13 bases identical to TRBD2. The length of the CDR3 is 16 residues. The J segment lost 4 bases and the V segment lost 5 bases, leaving 7 bases of the junction unmatched. The germline V gene encodes CDR1 SEHNR and CDR2 FQNEAQ (reference sequence). CDR3 nucleotides: TGTGCCAGCAGCGCCGGACTAGCGGGAGAAAGAGAGACCCAGTACTTC. Protein sequence: CASSAGLAGERETQYF.

The chain is built from TRBV13 and TRBJ2-7, with D maybe TRBD1 (5 bases). The CDR3 is 12 residues long. The germline CDR1 and CDR2 sequences are PRHDT and FYEKMQ (reference sequence). The ends were cut back, 4 bases at V and 5 bases at J, with 9 bases in the middle. The CDR3 protein is CASSSQGDEQYF. CDR3 in DNA: TGTGCCAGCAGCTCTCAGGGCGACGAGCAGTACTTC.

V usage is TRBV9 and J usage is TRBJ2-2; 11 bases fit TRBD1. Trimming took 3 bases from V and 4 from J; bases not matched to a gene: 5. Per the germline V gene, CDR1 is SGDLS and CDR2 is YYNGEE. The CDR3 is 16 amino acids. The CDR3 DNA sequence: TGTGCCAGCAGCGACGGACAGGGGGCGCTCACCGGGGAGCTGTTTTTT. Its translation is CASSDGQGALTGELFF.

This clone was counted a single time. The genes are TRBV6-5 and TRBJ2-7; D gene uncertain. The CDR3 extends over 15 amino acids. Trimming stripped 6 bases from V and 1 base from J, with 16 bases between. Germline loops: CDR1 MNHEY, CDR2 SVGAGI. CDR3 loop: CASSPPSGSSYEQYF. The DNA for the CDR3 is TGTGCCAGCAGCCCCCCCTCAGGATCTTCCTACGAGCAGTACTTC.

This chain joins TRBV5-1 and TRBJ2-2; perhaps TRBD1 as D (6 bases). The CDR3 is 14 residues long. Trimming cost V 2 bases and J 4 bases, with 9 bases left between them. The V gene's germline CDR1 is SGHRS and CDR2 YFSETQ. CDR3 protein: CASSFGQFTGELFF. In nucleotides, the CDR3 is TGCGCCAGCAGCTTCGGACAGTTCACCGGGGAGCTGTTTTTT.

V is TRBV5-1 and J is TRBJ1-1; 8 positions match TRBD1. Germline assignment: CDR1 SGHRS and CDR2 YFSETQ. V gave up 4 bases and J gave up 6 bases; unmatched junction bases: 8. The CDR3 has 14 residues. The chain's CDR3 is CASSGRTGKAEAFF. DNA of the CDR3: TGCGCCAGCAGCGGACGGACAGGGAAGGCTGAAGCTTTCTTT.

The J gene is TRBJ2-7, the V gene TRBV4-2; tentative D call: TRBD1 (6 bases). CDR3 size: 15 residues. Trimming cost V 0 bases and J 2 bases, with 11 bases left between them. Germline V gene lookup returns CDR1 LGHNA and CDR2 YNFKEQ. The CDR3, as DNA: TGTGCCAGCAGCCAAGATGGGGGCGGAACCTACGAGCAGTACTTC. Its translation: CASSQDGGGTYEQYF.

The V gene is TRBV11-2, the J gene TRBJ1-3, with 9 bases that match TRBD1. Trimming cost V 5 bases and J 0 bases; bases outside gene matches: 14. CDR1 is SGHAT, CDR2 FQNNGV, per germline. The CDR3 covers 19 residues. The CDR3 reads CASSINPGQGVLSGNTIYF. The CDR3 bases are TGTGCCAGCAGCATAAATCCGGGACAGGGAGTACTCTCTGGAAACACCATATATTTT. Full variable domain (missing parts from reference TRBV11-2 and TRBJ1-3): EAGVAQSPRYKIIEKRQSVAFWCNPISGHATLYWYQQILGQGPKLLIQFQNNGVVDDSQLPKDRFSAERLKGVDSTLKIQPAKLEDSAVYLCASSINPGQGVLSGNTIYFGEGSWLTVV.

The chain has TRBV9 and TRBJ2-6; 8 bases agree with TRBD1. This CDR3 region has 17 residues. Germline V CDR1 and CDR2: SGDLS, YYNGEE. Unmatched junction bases numbered 7, after V lost 4 bases and J lost 1 base. The CDR3 here is CASSPWTGWSGANVLTF. The CDR3 DNA follows: TGTGCCAGCAGCCCATGGACAGGGTGGTCTGGGGCCAACGTCCTGACTTTC.

The chain recombines TRBV7-9 with TRBJ1-2; maybe TRBD1 (5 bases). Germline lookup yields CDR1 SEHNR and CDR2 FQNEAQ (reference sequence). Between the trimmed V and J ends, which lost 3 bases and 2 bases, there was a span of 10 bases. The CDR3 is 14 residues long. CDR3 amino acids: CASSLLEGNYGYTF. CDR3 in DNA: TGTGCCAGCAGCTTGTTGGAGGGGAACTATGGCTACACCTTC.

This chain connects TRBV5-6 to TRBJ2-5; possible D gene TRBD1, 5 bases. The CDR3 totals 13 residues. CDR1 and CDR2 from the germline V gene are SGHDT and YYEEEE. Trimming cost V 4 bases and J 2 bases, with 9 bases left between them. CDR3 nucleotide sequence: TGTGCCAGCAGCCCGGACAAGCAAGAGACCCAGTACTTC. It codes for CASSPDKQETQYF.

A few counts support this clone. The V and J genes are TRBV5-1 and TRBJ1-1, with D possibly matching TRBD1 (5 bases). The V end lost 0 bases, the J end lost 0 bases, and 9 bases lay between the germline ends. This CDR3 has 15 amino acids. The germline V gene encodes CDR1 SGHRS and CDR2 YFSETQ. For the CDR3, the DNA is TGCGCCAGCAGCTTGGCTCGGGGGATGAACACTGAAGCTTTCTTT. Translation: CASSLARGMNTEAFF. Complete variable domain (other parts from reference TRBV5-1 and TRBJ1-1): KAGVTQTPRYLIKTRGQQVTLSCSPISGHRSVSWYQQTPGQGLQFLFEYFSETQRNKGNFPGRFSGRQFSNSRSEMNVSTLELGDSALYLCASSLARGMNTEAFFGQGTRLTVV.

The genes are TRBV6-1 and TRBJ2-2; 11 bases are a match to TRBD2. In germline, CDR1 is MNHNS, CDR2 SASEGT. V lost 10 bases, J lost 0 bases, and 4 bases stayed unmatched. The CDR3 is 15 residues long. The DNA of the CDR3 is TGTGCCACAGTAGCGGGGGGGCCGAACACCGGGGAGCTGTTTTTT. Its protein product is CATVAGGPNTGELFF.

The J gene is TRBJ2-1, the V gene TRBV7-9, with 12 bases aligning to TRBD2. The CDR3 runs to 15 residues. Germline lookup yields CDR1 SEHNR and CDR2 FQNEAQ (reference sequence). The V segment lost 0 bases and the J segment 7 bases; nucleotides outside the gene matches: 1. CDR3 region: CASSLALAGGNEQFF. The CDR3 nucleotides are TGTGCCAGCAGCTTAGCACTAGCGGGAGGTAATGAGCAGTTCTTC.

The chain links TRBV9 to TRBJ1-2, with a tentative D call TRBD1 (5 bases). With 0 bases removed from V and 6 bases from J, the gap between germline ends came to 12 bases. Germline values: CDR1 SGDLS, CDR2 YYNGEE. This CDR3 has 14 residues. The CDR3 nucleotides read TGTGCCAGCAGCGTAGTACCAGGGAACGATGGCTACACCTTC. Its translation is CASSVVPGNDGYTF.